The 21 T cell receptor beta chains reported below all come from one sample, sequenced in a study of response to subunit inactivated influenza vaccine. TCRdb ran MiXCR on the RT-PCR reads and lists one entry per CDR3 protein. Of about 570,000 distinct CDR3 sequences in the sample, about 11% were seen once. These same records also appear under a second study, on T cells expressing NK-cell markers. This second report adds: 5'RACE template switching built TCR beta cDNA with unique molecular identifiers.

The material sequenced was PBMCs from blood, taken on the day of vaccination. The receptors were sampled from a man aged 45-60 years who received an inactivated influenza vaccine.

This clonotype has more than one count but fewer than ten. This chain links TRBV5-1 with TRBJ1-2; 7 bases match TRBD1. The J segment lost 4 bases and the V segment lost 4 bases, leaving 10 bases of the junction unmatched. The CDR3 covers 15 residues. Germline loops: CDR1 SGHRS, CDR2 YFSETQ. CDR3 nucleotide sequence: TGCGCCAGCAGCCTAGACCCGGACAGGCTCTATGGCTACACCTTC. It specifies CASSLDPDRLYGYTF.

The chain is built from TRBV20-1 and TRBJ2-1, with TRBD2 matching 8 bases. Trimming at V came to 1 base and at J to 4 bases, leaving 6 bases not matched to a gene. The CDR3 contains 15 residues. Germline CDR1 DFQATT, CDR2 SNEGSKA (reference sequence). Here the CDR3 DNA reads TGCAGTGCTAGAGGAAAACTAGCGGTATACAATGAGCAGTTCTTC. This translates into CSARGKLAVYNEQFF.

This clonotype was seen a handful of times. The chain recombines TRBV9 with TRBJ2-7; 9 positions agree with TRBD1. The CDR3 consists of 15 residues. Germline assignment: CDR1 SGDLS and CDR2 YYNGEE. With 0 bases clipped from V and 1 base from J, the junction kept 2 bases outside the gene matches. This chain's CDR3 is CASSVAGTGSYEQYF. The DNA for the CDR3 is TGTGCCAGCAGCGTAGCTGGGACAGGGTCCTACGAGCAGTACTTC.

The rearrangement joins TRBV27 to TRBJ1-5; 7 nucleotides agree with TRBD1. Per the germline V gene, CDR1 is MNHEY and CDR2 is SMNVEV (reference sequence). The CDR3 spans 15 residues. V lost 7 bases to trimming and J lost 0 bases; unmatched junction nucleotides: 6. CDR3 nucleotide sequence: TGTGCCAGCATCCTACAGGGGAGTAGCAATCAGCCCCAGCATTTT. Translation: CASILQGSSNQPQHF.

This clonotype turned up a few times. The chain employs TRBV5-1 and TRBJ2-7; the D gene could be TRBD1 or TRBD2 (5 bases each). The ends were cut back, 0 bases at V and 3 bases at J, with 13 bases in the middle. The CDR3 runs to 15 residues. Per the germline V gene, CDR1 is SGHRS and CDR2 is YFSETQ. In nucleotides, the CDR3 is TGCGCCAGCAGCTTGGAATTACAGGCGGGCTACGAGCAGTACTTC. Translation gives CASSLELQAGYEQYF.

The chain links TRBV9 to TRBJ1-4, with no clear D. The germline gives CDR1 SGDLS, CDR2 YYNGEE. V was cut by 2 bases and J by 8 bases, with 13 bases left in between. The CDR3 is made up of 14 amino acids. The CDR3 DNA reads as TGTGCCAGCAGCGTTTTCGGAACTGGGGAAAAACTGTTTTTT. Amino acid sequence: CASSVFGTGEKLFF.

The gene calls are TRBV5-6 and TRBJ2-7, with 9 bases lining up with TRBD1. Germline CDR1 and CDR2: SGHDT and YYEEEE. This CDR3 has 13 amino acids. V was pared by 3 bases and J by 6 bases, with 4 bases of the junction left unmatched. CDR3 loop: CASSWGTGREQYF. DNA for the CDR3: TGTGCCAGCAGCTGGGGGACAGGGCGCGAGCAGTACTTC.

This clonotype has just a few counts. In DNA form, the CDR3 reads TGCGCCAGCAGCCAAGGAATGGGCAGGGGCTATGGCTACACCTTC. It translates to CASSQGMGRGYGYTF. The chain uses TRBV4-1 and TRBJ1-2, with D perhaps matching TRBD1 (6 bases). The V gene's germline CDR1 is MGHRA and CDR2 YSYEKL. This CDR3 region has 15 residues. Trimming took off 1 base at V and 4 bases at J, with 13 bases between the two ends.

This clonotype was seen more than once but under ten times. The J gene is TRBJ2-7, the V gene TRBV23-1; 7 nucleotides align to TRBD1. TRBV23-1 is labeled an ORF, and its function is uncertain. Trimming at V came to 2 bases and at J to 0 bases, leaving 4 bases not matched to a gene. The CDR3 totals 15 residues. In DNA, the CDR3 is TGCGCCAGCAGTCAAGGACAGGCGTTCTCCTACGAGCAGTACTTC. This codes for CASSQGQAFSYEQYF.

The chain is built from TRBV7-2 and TRBJ2-2; TRBD1 matches 10 bases. Germline-derived CDR1 and CDR2 are SGHTA and FQGNSA. With 5 bases clipped from V and 5 bases from J, the junction kept 8 bases outside the gene matches. The CDR3 consists of 16 residues. The CDR3 sequence is CASSARQGASTGELFF. CDR3 nucleotide sequence: TGTGCCAGCAGCGCCAGACAGGGGGCGAGTACCGGGGAGCTGTTTTTT.

The rearrangement joins TRBV18 to TRBJ2-7; TRBD2 is a possible D gene (8 bases). Germline V gene lookup returns CDR1 KGHSH and CDR2 LQKENI. The CDR3 is 17 residues long. V was clipped by 3 bases and J by 2 bases, with 20 bases between them. The CDR3 DNA is TGTGCCAGCTCACCCCGCGGGGGGACAGCGATGGCCTACGAGCAGTACTTC. Translating gives CASSPRGGTAMAYEQYF.

This chain joins TRBV9 and TRBJ2-1, with TRBD2 matching over 8 bases. The CDR3 runs 15 residues. The germline V gene has CDR1 SGDLS and CDR2 YYNGEE. Germline trimming cut 2 bases from V and 4 bases from J; bases unmatched to any gene: 5. The CDR3, as DNA: TGTGCCAGCAGCGTCTCAGCGGGGGAGTACAATGAGCAGTTCTTC. This translates into CASSVSAGEYNEQFF.

The rearrangement joins TRBV7-3 to TRBJ2-1; D gene uncertain. Between the trimmed V and J ends, which lost 4 bases and 8 bases, there was a span of 24 bases. CDR3 length: 17 amino acids. The germline CDR1 and CDR2 sequences are SGHTA and FQGTGA. The CDR3 bases are TGTGCCAGCAGCTCCATACCCCGGGTCGGCGGTGTTTATGAGCAGTTCTTC. This encodes CASSSIPRVGGVYEQFF.

This clonotype was seen only a few times. The chain recombines TRBV12-3 or TRBV12-4 with TRBJ1-2, with 8 bases that match TRBD1. The V and J ends lost 5 bases and 6 bases, in that order; junction bases with no gene match: 5. The CDR3 extends over 13 amino acids. For the CDR3, the DNA is TGTGCCAGCAGTAGACAGGGGACGAATGGCTACACCTTC. This encodes CASSRQGTNGYTF.

The chain employs TRBV29-1 and TRBJ2-6; a weak D match, TRBD1 (6 bases). The V end lost 6 bases, the J end lost 4 bases, and 13 bases lay between the germline ends. From germline, CDR1 is SQVTM and CDR2 ANQGSEA. There are 14 residues in the CDR3. The CDR3 loop is CSVGPGAGANVLTF. The CDR3 nucleotides read TGCAGCGTCGGGCCAGGGGCAGGGGCCAACGTCCTGACTTTC.

The chain joins TRBV20-1 to TRBJ2-2; possibly TRBD1 for D (6 bases). This CDR3 comprises 13 residues. The germline gives CDR1 DFQATT, CDR2 SNEGSKA (reference sequence). V was clipped by 3 bases and J by 7 bases, with 12 bases between them. This CDR3 is CSARSGAIGELFF. The CDR3 bases are TGCAGTGCTAGGTCAGGGGCGATCGGGGAGCTGTTTTTT.

This clonotype turned up a few times. The V gene is TRBV4-3, the J gene TRBJ2-3; tentatively, D is TRBD2 (7 bases). From germline, CDR1 is LGHNA and CDR2 YSLEER. The CDR3 is 16 amino acids. V gave up 4 bases and J gave up 3 bases, with 17 bases separating them. The CDR3 nucleotides are TGCGCCAGCAGCCTATACGGAGGGGGAGGGACAGATACGCAGTATTTT. Translated, it gives CASSLYGGGGTDTQYF.

Ten or more counts support this clonotype. The chain combines TRBV28 with TRBJ2-4, with TRBD2 matching 7 bases. The CDR3 spans 14 residues. Germline-derived CDR1 and CDR2 are MDHEN and SYDVKM. After removal of 6 bases from V and 2 bases from J, the junction contained 4 bases not matched to a gene. CDR3 sequence (DNA): TGTGCCAGCAGGGGAGCGGGATCCAAAAACATTCAGTACTTC. Encoded protein: CASRGAGSKNIQYF.

This chain uses TRBV20-1 with TRBJ1-2; D is undetermined. V lost 3 bases, J lost 0 bases, and 14 bases lay in between. The CDR3 is made up of 15 amino acids. Germline V gene sequence: CDR1 DFQATT, CDR2 SNEGSKA (reference sequence). In nucleotides, the CDR3 is TGCAGTGCTAGGGACGTAGTTGAGCCTAACTATGGCTACACCTTC. Protein product: CSARDVVEPNYGYTF.

This clonotype has a handful of counts. Compared with germline, one end of the junction differs, possibly owing to a read error. The chain joins TRBV7-9 to TRBJ1-1; no clear D gene. This CDR3 contains 14 residues. The germline V gene has CDR1 SEHNR and CDR2 FQNEAQ (reference sequence). The CDR3 reads CASSLVLLKTEAFF. The CDR3 DNA reads as TGTGCCAGCAGCTTAGTATTATTGAAAACTGAAGCTTTCTTT.

This clonotype was recorded many times. The rearrangement links TRBV9 to TRBJ2-1, with a tentative D call TRBD2 (6 bases). The CDR3 covers 16 residues. Germline V gene sequence: CDR1 SGDLS, CDR2 YYNGEE. Between the trimmed V and J ends, which lost 3 bases and 0 bases, there was a span of 13 bases. The CDR3 region is CASSGPSVSSYNEQFF. CDR3 in DNA: TGTGCCAGCAGCGGGCCTAGCGTTAGCTCCTACAATGAGCAGTTCTTC.